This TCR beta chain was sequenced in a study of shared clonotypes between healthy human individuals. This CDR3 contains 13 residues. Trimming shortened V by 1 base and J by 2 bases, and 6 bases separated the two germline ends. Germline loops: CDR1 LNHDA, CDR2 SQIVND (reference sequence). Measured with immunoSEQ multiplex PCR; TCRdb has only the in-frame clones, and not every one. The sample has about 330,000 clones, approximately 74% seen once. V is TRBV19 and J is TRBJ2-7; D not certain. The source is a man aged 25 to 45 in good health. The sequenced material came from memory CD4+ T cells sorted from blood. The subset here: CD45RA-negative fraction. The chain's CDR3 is CASSIGAAYEQYF. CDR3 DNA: TGTGCCAGTAGTATAGGGGCAGCCTACGAGCAGTACTTC.